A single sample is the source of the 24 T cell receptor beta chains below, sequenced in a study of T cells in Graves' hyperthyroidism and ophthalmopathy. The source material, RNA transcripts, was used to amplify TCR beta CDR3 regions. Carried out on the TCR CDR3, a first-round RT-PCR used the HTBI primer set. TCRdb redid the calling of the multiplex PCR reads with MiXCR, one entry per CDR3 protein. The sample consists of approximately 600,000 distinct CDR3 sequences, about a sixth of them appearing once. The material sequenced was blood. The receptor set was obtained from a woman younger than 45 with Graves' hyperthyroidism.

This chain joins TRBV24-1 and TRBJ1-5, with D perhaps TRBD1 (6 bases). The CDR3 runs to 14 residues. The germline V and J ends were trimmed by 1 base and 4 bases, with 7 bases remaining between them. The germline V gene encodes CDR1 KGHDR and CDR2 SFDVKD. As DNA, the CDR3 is TGTGCCACCAGTGATTTCGGGACAAATCAGCCCCAGCATTTT. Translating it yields CATSDFGTNQPQHF.

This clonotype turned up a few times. The CDR3 reads CASSVDAGEAGDTQYF. The CDR3 nucleotides read TGTGCCAGCAGCGTAGATGCGGGAGAGGCTGGAGATACGCAGTATTTT. The V and J genes are TRBV9 and TRBJ2-3; TRBD2 matches at 7 bases. CDR3 length: 16 amino acids. V shed 0 bases and J 5 bases; nucleotides not matched to a gene: 9. Per germline, CDR1 SGDLS and CDR2 YYNGEE.

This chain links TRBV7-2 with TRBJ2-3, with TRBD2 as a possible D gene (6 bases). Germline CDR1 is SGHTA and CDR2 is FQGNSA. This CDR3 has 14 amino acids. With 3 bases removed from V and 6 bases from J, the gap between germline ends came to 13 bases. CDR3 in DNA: TGTGCCAGCAGCTTCCTAGCGTGGATGGATACGCAGTATTTT. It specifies CASSFLAWMDTQYF.

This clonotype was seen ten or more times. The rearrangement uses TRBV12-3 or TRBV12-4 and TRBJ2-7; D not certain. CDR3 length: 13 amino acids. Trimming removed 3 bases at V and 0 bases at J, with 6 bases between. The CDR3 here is CASSFDISYEQYF. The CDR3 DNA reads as TGTGCCAGCAGTTTTGACATCTCCTACGAGCAGTACTTC.

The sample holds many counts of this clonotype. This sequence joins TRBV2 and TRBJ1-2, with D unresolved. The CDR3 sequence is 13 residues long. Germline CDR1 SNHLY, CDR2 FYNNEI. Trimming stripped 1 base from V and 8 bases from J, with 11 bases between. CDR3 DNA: TGTGCCAGCAGTGAAGTTGGTTATAAGGGCTACACCTTC. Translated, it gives CASSEVGYKGYTF.

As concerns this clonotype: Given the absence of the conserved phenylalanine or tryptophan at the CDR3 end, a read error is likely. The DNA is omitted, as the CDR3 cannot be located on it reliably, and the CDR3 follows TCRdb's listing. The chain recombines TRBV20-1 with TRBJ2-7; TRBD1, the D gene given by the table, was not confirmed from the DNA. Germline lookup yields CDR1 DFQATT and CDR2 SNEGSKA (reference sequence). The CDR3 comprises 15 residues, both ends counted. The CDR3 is CSASNPGQGSYEEYL.

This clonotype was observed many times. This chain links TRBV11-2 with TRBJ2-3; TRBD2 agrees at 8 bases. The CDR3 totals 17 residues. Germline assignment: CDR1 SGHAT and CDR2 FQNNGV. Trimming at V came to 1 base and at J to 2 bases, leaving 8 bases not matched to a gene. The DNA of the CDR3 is TGTGCCAGCAGCTTAGCCCTGGCGGGAGGCCCCACAGATACGCAGTATTTT. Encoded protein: CASSLALAGGPTDTQYF.

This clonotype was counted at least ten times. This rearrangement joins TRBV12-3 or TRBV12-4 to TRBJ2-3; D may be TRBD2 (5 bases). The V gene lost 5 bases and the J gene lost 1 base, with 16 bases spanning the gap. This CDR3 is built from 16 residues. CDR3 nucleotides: TGTGCCAGCAGTCCGCAAATTTCTAGCCGCACAGATACGCAGTATTTT. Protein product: CASSPQISSRTDTQYF.

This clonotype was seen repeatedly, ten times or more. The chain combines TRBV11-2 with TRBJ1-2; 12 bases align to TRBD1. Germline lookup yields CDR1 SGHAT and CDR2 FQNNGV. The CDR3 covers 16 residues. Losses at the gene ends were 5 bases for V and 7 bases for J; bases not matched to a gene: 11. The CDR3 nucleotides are TGTGCCAGCAGCCCCATGGGGACAGGGGGCGCTTTTGGCTACACCTTC. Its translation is CASSPMGTGGAFGYTF.

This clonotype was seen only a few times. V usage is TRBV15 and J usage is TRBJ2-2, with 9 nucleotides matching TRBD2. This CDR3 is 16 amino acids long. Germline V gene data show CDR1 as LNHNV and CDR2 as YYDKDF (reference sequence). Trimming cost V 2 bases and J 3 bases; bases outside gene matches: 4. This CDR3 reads CATSRSGRPDTGELFF. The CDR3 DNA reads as TGTGCCACCAGCAGAAGCGGGAGGCCGGACACCGGGGAGCTGTTTTTT.

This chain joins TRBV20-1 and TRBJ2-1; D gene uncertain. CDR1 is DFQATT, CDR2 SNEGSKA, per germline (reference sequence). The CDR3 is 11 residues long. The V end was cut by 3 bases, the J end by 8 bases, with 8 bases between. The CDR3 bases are TGCAGTGCTAGTGGCGCCCATGAGCAGTTCTTC. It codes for CSASGAHEQFF.

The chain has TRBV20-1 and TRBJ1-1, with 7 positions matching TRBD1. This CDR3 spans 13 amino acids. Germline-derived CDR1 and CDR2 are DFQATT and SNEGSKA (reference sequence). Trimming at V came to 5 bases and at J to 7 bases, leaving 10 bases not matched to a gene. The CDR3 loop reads CSAAETGTLEAFF. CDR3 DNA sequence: TGCAGTGCTGCCGAGACAGGGACTCTTGAAGCTTTCTTT.

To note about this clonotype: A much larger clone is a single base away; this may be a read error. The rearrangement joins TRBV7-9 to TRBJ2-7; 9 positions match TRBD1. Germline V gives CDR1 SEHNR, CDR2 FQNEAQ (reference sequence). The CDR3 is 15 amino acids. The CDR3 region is CASSSSGQGSCEQYF. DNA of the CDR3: TGTGCCAGCAGCTCCTCGGGACAGGGTTCCTGCGAGCAGTACTTC.

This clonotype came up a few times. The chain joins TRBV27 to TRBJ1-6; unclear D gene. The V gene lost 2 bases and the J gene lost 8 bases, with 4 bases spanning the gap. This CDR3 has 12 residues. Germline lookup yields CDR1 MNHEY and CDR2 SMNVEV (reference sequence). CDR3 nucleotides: TGTGCCAGCAGTTTAAGTCATTCACCCCTCCACTTT. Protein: CASSLSHSPLHF.

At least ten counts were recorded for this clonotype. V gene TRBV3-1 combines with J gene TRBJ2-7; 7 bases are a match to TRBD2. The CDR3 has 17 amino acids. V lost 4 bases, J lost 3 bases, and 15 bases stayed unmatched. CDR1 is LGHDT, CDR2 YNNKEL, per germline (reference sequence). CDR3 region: CASSPSLSGGRLYEQYF. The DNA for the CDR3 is TGTGCCAGCAGCCCTTCCCTTTCGGGCGGGAGACTCTACGAGCAGTACTTC.

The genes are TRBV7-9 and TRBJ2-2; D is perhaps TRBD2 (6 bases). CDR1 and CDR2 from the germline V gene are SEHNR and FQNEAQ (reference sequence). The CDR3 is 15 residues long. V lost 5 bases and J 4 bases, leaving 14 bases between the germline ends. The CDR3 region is CASSPITGVTGELFF. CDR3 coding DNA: TGTGCCAGCAGCCCGATTACGGGAGTCACCGGGGAGCTGTTTTTT.

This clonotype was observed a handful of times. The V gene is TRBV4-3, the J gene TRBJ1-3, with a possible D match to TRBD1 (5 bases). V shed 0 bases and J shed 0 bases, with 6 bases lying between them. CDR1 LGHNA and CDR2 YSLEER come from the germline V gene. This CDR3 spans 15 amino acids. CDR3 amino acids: CASSQDTGSGNTIYF. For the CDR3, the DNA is TGCGCCAGCAGCCAAGATACAGGCTCTGGAAACACCATATATTTT.

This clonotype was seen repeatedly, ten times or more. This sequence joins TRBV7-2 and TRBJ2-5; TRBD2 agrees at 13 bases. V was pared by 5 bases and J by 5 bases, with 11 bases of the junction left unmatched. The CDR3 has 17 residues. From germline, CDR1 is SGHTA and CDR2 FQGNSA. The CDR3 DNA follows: TGTGCCAGCAGCCCCCCCGGACTAGCGGGAGTCGGGGAGACCCAGTACTTC. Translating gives CASSPPGLAGVGETQYF.

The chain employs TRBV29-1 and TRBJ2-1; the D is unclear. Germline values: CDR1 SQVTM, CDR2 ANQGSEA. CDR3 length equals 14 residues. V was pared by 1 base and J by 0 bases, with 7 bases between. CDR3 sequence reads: CSVEGRSSYNEQFF. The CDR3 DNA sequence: TGCAGCGTTGAAGGGAGAAGCTCCTACAATGAGCAGTTCTTC.

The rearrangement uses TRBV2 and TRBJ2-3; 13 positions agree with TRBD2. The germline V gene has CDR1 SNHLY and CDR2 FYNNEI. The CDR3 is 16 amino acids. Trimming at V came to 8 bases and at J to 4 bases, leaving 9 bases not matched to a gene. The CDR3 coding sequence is TGTGCCAGCTCCCTGGGACTAGCGGGATTCGCAGATACGCAGTATTTT. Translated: CASSLGLAGFADTQYF.

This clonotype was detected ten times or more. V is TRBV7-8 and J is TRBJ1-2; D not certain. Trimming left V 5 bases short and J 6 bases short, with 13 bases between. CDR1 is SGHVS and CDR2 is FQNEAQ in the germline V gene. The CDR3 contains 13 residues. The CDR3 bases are TGTGCCAGCAGCCCACAGTCTTCGGATGGCTACACCTTC. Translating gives CASSPQSSDGYTF.

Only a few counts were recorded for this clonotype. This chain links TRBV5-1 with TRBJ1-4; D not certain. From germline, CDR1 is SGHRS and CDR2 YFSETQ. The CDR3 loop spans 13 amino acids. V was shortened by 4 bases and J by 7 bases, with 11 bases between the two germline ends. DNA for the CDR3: TGCGCCAGCAGCCTACCGGATGCTGAAAAACTGTTTTTT. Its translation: CASSLPDAEKLFF.

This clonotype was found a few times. CDR3 in amino acids: CASSIGGIRTDTQYF. The CDR3 DNA reads as TGTGCCAGTAGTATCGGGGGGATTCGGACAGATACGCAGTATTTT. V usage is TRBV19 and J usage is TRBJ2-3; 7 bases map to TRBD2. Germline CDR1 reads LNHDA; CDR2 reads SQIVND (reference sequence). CDR3 length equals 15 residues. With V trimmed by 3 bases and J by 3 bases, 6 bases remained unmatched.

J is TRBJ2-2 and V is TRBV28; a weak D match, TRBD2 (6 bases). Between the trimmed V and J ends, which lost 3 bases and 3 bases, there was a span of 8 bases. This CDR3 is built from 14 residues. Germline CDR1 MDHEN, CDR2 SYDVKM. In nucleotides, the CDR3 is TGTGCCAGCAGTTTGCGGGAAGACACCGGGGAGCTGTTTTTT. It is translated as CASSLREDTGELFF.